This T cell receptor (beta chain) was recovered during a study of blood T cell repertoires in COVID-19. The overall study: The origin of the acute and convalescent COVID-19 samples was the United States, Italy and Spain. In each case, the material was cDNA or gDNA derived from T cells, B-cell-depleted T cells, or PBMCs.

TCRdb's table, derived via immunoSEQ multiplex PCR, lists solely in-frame clones and lacks some. Among some 400,000 clones listed, about 89% were seen once. The CDR3 length is 14 residues. Trimming took 6 bases from V and 8 from J; bases not matched to a gene: 8. CDR1 is MGHDK and CDR2 is SYGVNS in the germline V gene. Living in 24 US areas, the participants were between roughly 18 and 95 years of age. The sequence came from a middle-aged woman who had been exposed to COVID-19. The chain carries TRBV25-1 and TRBJ1-3, with 9 bases that match TRBD1. The sequenced sample was PBMCs or T cells enriched from blood (not recorded which). CDR3 sequence reads: CASRHTGGGDTIYF. Written as DNA, the CDR3 is TGTGCCAGCAGACACACAGGGGGCGGGGACACCATATATTTT.